This T cell receptor beta chain appears in the sequencing data of a study of neurological immune-mediated disorders. Findings and limits, study-wide: The repertoires of 18 of 34 multiple sclerosis patients fell into one related-CDR3 cluster (a possible signature) under phylogenetic grouping.

Where libraries were unsorted, they were derived from 2 million PBMCs stored at -80 degrees C. Synthesis of cDNA was accomplished via 5'RACE employing 10-nucleotide random UMIs. Over 200 million TCR-beta sequences, together covering 15-18 subjects, were produced by every individual sequencing run that was carried out. TCRdb processed the 5' RACE reads anew with MiXCR; each CDR3 protein has one entry. The table includes about 62,000 distinct CDR3 sequences, 3% to 4% detected once. On this clonotype itself: The antigen is unknown.

The germline V and J ends were trimmed by 5 bases and 3 bases, with 13 bases remaining between them. This CDR3 is 13 amino acids long. Germline assignment: CDR1 SQVTM and CDR2 ANQGSEA. The receptor's source is a woman aged 50 to 60 with multiple sclerosis. Sequences were obtained from PBMCs. V is TRBV29-1 and J is TRBJ2-5; weak D call: TRBD1 (6 bases). In nucleotides, the CDR3 is TGCAGCGTTAGGGGGAGCTGGGAAGAGACCCAGTACTTC. Its protein product is CSVRGSWEETQYF.